This TCR beta chain emerged from a study of tumor-infiltrating lymphocytes in localized non-small cell lung cancer. Findings and limits, study-wide: Different pieces of the same tissue were used for each assay. TCR sequencing covered a subset of patients with enough tissue.

About this clone itself: Its target is unknown.

From germline, CDR1 is MNHNS and CDR2 SASEGT. CDR3 length: 12 residues. Trimming left V 6 bases short and J 1 base short, with 6 bases between. Sequencing used immunoSEQ multiplex PCR; TCRdb keeps in-frame clones, though not all of them. The sample lists 9,500 to 15,000 clones, 65% to 90% occurring once. The receptor was derived from a human donor with non-small cell lung cancer. This chain uses TRBV6-1 with TRBJ1-1; no clear D gene. The material sequenced was lung tumor tissue. Here the CDR3 DNA reads TGTGCCAGCAGGCCGGAGAACACTGAAGCTTTCTTT. Translated: CASRPENTEAFF.